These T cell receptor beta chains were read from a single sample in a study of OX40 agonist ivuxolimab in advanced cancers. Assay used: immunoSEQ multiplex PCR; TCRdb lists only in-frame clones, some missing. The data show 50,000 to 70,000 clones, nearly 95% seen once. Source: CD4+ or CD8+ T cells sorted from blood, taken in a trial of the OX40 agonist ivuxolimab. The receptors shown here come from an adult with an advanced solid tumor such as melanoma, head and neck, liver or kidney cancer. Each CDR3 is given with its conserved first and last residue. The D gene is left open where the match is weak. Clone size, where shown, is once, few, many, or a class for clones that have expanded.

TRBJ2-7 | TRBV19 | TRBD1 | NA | TGTGCCAGTAGGATCCGGGCAGGGGGCTACAATCAAGACGCCTACGAGCAGTACTTC | CASRIRAGGYNQDAYEQYF
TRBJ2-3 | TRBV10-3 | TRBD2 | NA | TGTGCCATCCTAGCGGGAGGGGCAGATACGCAGTATTTT | CAILAGGADTQYF
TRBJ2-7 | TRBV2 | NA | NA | TGTGCCAGCAGTCCTCGTTCCGGGACGCCAACCTACGAGCAGTACTTC | CASSPRSGTPTYEQYF
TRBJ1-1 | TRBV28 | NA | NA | TGTGCCAGCAGCCCCCCAGGGGATCGGGACACTGAAGCTTTCTTT | CASSPPGDRDTEAFF
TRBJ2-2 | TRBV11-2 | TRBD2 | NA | TGTGCCAGCAGCTTTGGGGCCGGGACTAGCGGGAGGAACACCGGGGAGCTGTTTTTT | CASSFGAGTSGRNTGELFF
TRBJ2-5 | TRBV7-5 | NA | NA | TGTGCCAGAAGCTTAGCCGGCGGCCGGACCCAGTACTTC | CARSLAGGRTQYF
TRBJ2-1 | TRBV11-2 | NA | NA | TGTGCCAGCAGCTTGGTGCCCTTGAGCTCCTACAATGAGCAGTTCTTC | CASSLVPLSSYNEQFF
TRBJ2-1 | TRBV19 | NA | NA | TGTGCCAGTAGTATAGATGGAGGGCAGGGAAACAATGAGCAGTTCTTC | CASSIDGGQGNNEQFF
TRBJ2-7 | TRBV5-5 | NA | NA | TGTGCCAGCACTATAGGACAGAGCTCCTACGAGCAGTACTTC | CASTIGQSSYEQYF
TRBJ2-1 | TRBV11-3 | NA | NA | TGTGCCAGCACCCGGGGCTACAATGAGCAGTTCTTC | CASTRGYNEQFF
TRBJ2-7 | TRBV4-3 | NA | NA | TGCGCCAGCTCTCCGGCGAGGGCCTACGAGCAGTACTTC | CASSPARAYEQYF
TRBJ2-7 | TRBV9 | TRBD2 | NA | TGTGCCAGCAGCTTACTTCCGACTAGCGGGTACGAGCAGTACTTC | CASSLLPTSGYEQYF
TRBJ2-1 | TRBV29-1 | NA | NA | TGCAGCGTTGAAGGGGTAATAGTTTACAACTACAATGAGCAGTTCTTC | CSVEGVIVYNYNEQFF
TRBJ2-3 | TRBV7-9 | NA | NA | TGTGCCAGCAGCCCACGGGCAGATACGCAGTATTTT | CASSPRADTQYF
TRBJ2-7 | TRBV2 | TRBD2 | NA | TGTGCCAGCAGTGAGGGGGGGGCGTATCGGACTAGCGGGATCTACGAGCAGTACTTC | CASSEGGAYRTSGIYEQYF
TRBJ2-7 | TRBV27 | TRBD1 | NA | TGTGCCAGCAGTCCGTGGACAGGTTCCTACGAGCAGTACTTC | CASSPWTGSYEQYF
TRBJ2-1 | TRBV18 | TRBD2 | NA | TGTGCCAGCTCACCAACTAATCTAGCGGGAGCGCTTGAGCAGTTCTTC | CASSPTNLAGALEQFF
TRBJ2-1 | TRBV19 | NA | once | TGTGCCAGTAGTATTCTGGTAGCGGACTACAATGAGCAGTTCTTC | CASSILVADYNEQFF
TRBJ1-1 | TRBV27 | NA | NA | TGTGCCAGCAGTTTGAGGGTTTACCAGGAAGCTTTCTTT | CASSLRVYQEAFF
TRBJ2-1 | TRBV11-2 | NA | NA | TGTGCCAGCAGCTTAGAGCCCCAGGGCTCCTACAATGAGCAGTTCTTC | CASSLEPQGSYNEQFF
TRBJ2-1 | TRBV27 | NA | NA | TGTGCCAGCAGTACCTGGGAGGCGATGAATGAGCAGTTCTTC | CASSTWEAMNEQFF